This T cell receptor beta chain originates from a study of Ad26.COV2.S vaccination and SARS-CoV-2 variants. The wider study: Donor joined the COV1001 Ad26.COV2.S trial arm. Ad26.COV2.S shots went into the muscle once or twice, 56 days apart.

General study findings and limits: The study found higher spike-specific TCR breadth in vaccine than placebo recipients.

Only in-frame clones appear in the TCRdb table, and some are missing; sequencing was by immunoSEQ multiplex PCR. The sample includes some 370,000 clones, roughly 80% of them seen just once. Treatment reported: some 20 received Ad26.COV2.S at low or high dose, single or two shots; roughly 5 received placebo; per-sample allocation not given. Day 63 after the first vaccine or placebo injection was the time point for sampling. SARS-CoV-2 spike from the Wuhan strain was encoded by the vaccine, an Ad26 vector. This clone has a single count. The antigen is unknown. Trimming cost V 4 bases and J 8 bases; bases outside gene matches: 6. CDR1 is SNHLY, CDR2 FYNNEI, per germline. CDR3 size: 15 residues.

V gene TRBV2 combines with J gene TRBJ1-6; 9 bases match TRBD1. The receptor's source is a person between 18 and 65 years old who received the Ad26.COV2.S COVID-19 vaccine or a placebo. Sequenced here: peripheral blood, sampled in a trial of Ad26.COV2.S vaccine versus placebo. The CDR3 region has the DNA TGTGCCAGCAGTGGAGGGACAGGGTCGCATTCACCCCTCCACTTT. Translated: CASSGGTGSHSPLHF.